This T cell receptor (beta chain) was documented in a study of long-term antiretroviral therapy in people with HIV. Survey-level resolution applied to immunoSEQ assay v3.0. Produced via immunoSEQ multiplex PCR; TCRdb's table is partial and in-frame only. The sample lists about 36,000 clones, approximately 80% occurring once. Germline values: CDR1 SGDLS, CDR2 YYNGEE. V shed 0 bases, J shed 4 bases, and the junction held 5 bases outside the gene matches. The CDR3 length is 15 residues. This receptor was identified in a man between 18 and 29 years old with HIV. The sample consisted of unsorted PBMCs, taken 0.6 years after starting antiretroviral therapy. The V gene is TRBV9, the J gene TRBJ2-3; 7 bases are a match to TRBD2. The CDR3 DNA is TGTGCCAGCAGCGTAGTGGGAGGGAGCGCAGATACGCAGTATTTT. This translates into CASSVVGGSADTQYF.